The present T cell receptor beta chain was sequenced within a study of human T cells and chemical hapten exposure. TCRdb redid the calling of the RACE reads with MiXCR, one entry per CDR3 protein. This sample carries some 90,000 distinct CDR3 sequences, over 6.5% of them seen once, and the ten largest clones take just over 2.5%. Specified time point: pre-sensitization, week 0. Regarding treatment: therapeutic diphenylcyclopropenone sensitization with weekly scalp DPC. This clonotype was observed a handful of times. V was pared by 0 bases and J by 5 bases, with 5 bases of the junction left unmatched. The CDR3 sequence is 17 residues long. From germline, CDR1 is SGHDT and CDR2 YYEEEE.

The sequence was obtained from a man in his forties with alopecia areata. Some clones in this sample may be carry-over from other donors' samples. The gene calls are TRBV5-6 and TRBJ2-1, with 13 bases identical to TRBD2. The specimen comprised whole blood, sampled in connection with sensitization to the hapten diphenylcyclopropenone (DPC). The CDR3 protein is CASSLGPGLAGNNEQFF. The CDR3 nucleotides read TGTGCCAGCAGCTTGGGACCGGGACTAGCGGGGAACAATGAGCAGTTCTTC. The full variable domain, its missing parts supplied by reference TRBV5-6 and TRBJ2-1, is DAGVTQSPTHLIKTRGQQVTLRCSPKSGHDTVSWYQQALGQGPQFIFQYYEEEERQRGNFPDRFSGHQFPNYSSELNVNALLLGDSALYLCASSLGPGLAGNNEQFFGPGTRLTVL.